The sequence of this TCR beta chain was determined in a study of Graves' ophthalmopathy and Graves' hyperthyroidism. Amplifying from RNA transcripts, the study obtained TCR beta CDR3 regions. HTBI primers were used in a first-round RT-PCR, which preceded a second-round multiplex PCR. Each CDR3 protein is one row after TCRdb ran MiXCR on the multiplex PCR reads. The data contain roughly 230,000 distinct CDR3 sequences, approximately 21% of them singletons. Ophthalmopathy cases showed moderate-to-severe activity, scoring CAS ≥3 and NOSPECS ≥4, with duration under 3 months. With 8 bases clipped from V and 0 bases from J, the junction kept 2 bases outside the gene matches. This CDR3 has 14 residues. This clonotype has a count of ten or more.

This sequence joins TRBV12-3 or TRBV12-4 and TRBJ2-1; 9 nucleotides align to TRBD2. The sample taken for sequencing was peripheral blood. The source of this sequence is a woman aged 45 to 65 with Graves' ophthalmopathy. The CDR3 DNA reads TGTGCCAGCGATAGCGGGAGCTCCTACAATGAGCAGTTCTTC. Translated: CASDSGSSYNEQFF.